This T cell receptor beta chain was identified in a study of T cells after yellow fever vaccination (dated by TCRdb to between 2018 and 2021). In the study overall: The SMART-Seq v4 Ultra Low Input RNA kit was used to prepare libraries from fractions with low cell numbers. Two healthy male donors, one aged 18 to 29 and one aged 30 to 39 years, were included in the cohort. Blood samples were taken at several timepoints before and after primary and secondary immunization, and bulk PBMC replicates and cell subsets were isolated. To track T-cell clones before and after primary and booster YFV17D yellow fever vaccination, bulk TCR alpha and beta repertoires were sequenced longitudinally. What the study reported, not specific to this receptor: Compared with the primary T-cell response, the secondary T-cell response was faster but weaker, reaching its peak on day 5 rather than on day 15. Because the study included only two donors, the extent to which the findings can be generalized is limited. A small fraction of clonotypes showed up in both the CD4 and CD8 compartments, probably as a result of convergent recombination. Computational filtering was required because FACS-sorted repertoires could contain abundant contaminating clonotypes from the bulk population. After the booster, most clones that had expanded after primary vaccination were detected again (approximately 96% of CD4 and around 88% of CD8), suggesting broad maintenance of memory.

TCR cDNA was synthesized by 5'RACE template switching, through which a universal primer site and unique molecular identifiers were introduced. cDNA synthesis was primed from both the TCR alpha and TCR beta constant segments. Library amplification used two PCR steps, and the second PCR step added sample barcodes and sequencing adapters. Sequencing of the libraries was done on either Illumina HiSeq 2500 (2x100 bp) or NovaSeq (2x150 bp). The authors processed their data as follows. Reads were demultiplexed and collapsed into UMI consensus sequences with MIGEC, and V(D)J alignment was performed with MiXCR. Vaccine-responding clonotypes were identified with edgeR using replicate PBMC samples, with FDR below 0.01 and a log2 fold change above 5 up to day 15 being required. Bulk clonotypes were assigned CD4 or CD8 identity according to which sequenced CD4 or CD8 repertoire held them at higher abundance. TCRdb took the public reads, trimmed them with fastp at Q25, ran MiXCR for clone calling and kept in-frame beta chains. Each entry is one CDR3 protein sequence, shown with its most common DNA and genes. In this record, the V and J calls reflect TCRdb's handling and not the investigators' own analysis. The sample table contains more than 450,000 distinct CDR3 sequences; only one count was recorded for 21% of them. Around 16% of the sample is in the top ten clones.

Its CDR3 holds 14 amino acids, cysteine through phenylalanine. Only the CDR3 part of the read is kept: 42 bases, read in frame from the first base. The germline V gene (reference sequence) sets CDR1 to DFQATT and CDR2 to SNEGSKA. V is reduced by 0 bases and J by 5 bases, leaving a spacing of 10 bases between them. This clonotype was seen only a few times. Which antigen it targets is not known. There are no base qualities to consult, and no much larger clone falls within one base. This sample's treatment or condition label indicates: live attenuated yellow fever vaccine strain. Two biological replicates of bulk PBMCs were collected at each blood-draw timepoint. A standard Ficoll-Paque protocol was used to isolate PBMCs from peripheral blood. RNA was extracted with TriZol from bulk PBMCs, CD4 and CD8 fractions, and dextramer-positive and dextramer-negative fractions.

The TCR originated in a man in his late teens or twenties who received the YFV17D yellow fever vaccine. This chain joins TRBV20-1 to TRBJ2-2; no D segment can be confidently identified. The sample here was PBMCs, taken approximately 20 days after the first yellow fever vaccination. The nucleotides are TGCAGTGCTAGAGATCGCCCCGGGACCGGGGAGCTGTTTTTT. Protein translation: CSARDRPGTGELFF.